The entry below describes one T cell receptor (beta chain). No antigen is known for it. Base qualities were left out, and no much larger clone turns up one base away. Library preparation employed the immunoSEQ multiplex PCR assay. For the multiplex PCR, a mixture combining 60 forward primers for TCR Vbeta segments and 13 reverse primers for TCR Jbeta segments was used. Amplification of the CDR3 region of rearranged TCR beta genes was performed with a multiplex PCR assay on genomic DNA. The Illumina HiSeq System was used to sequence the amplified TCR beta libraries as 87-base-pair reads. For the original study's pipeline: A later analysis counted 75 million to 100 million unique TCR beta chains across the 666 repertoires, and some 11 million of these chains were shared by at least two donors. A nearest-neighbor algorithm error-corrected the raw reads and collapsed the reads into unique sequences, merging closely related sequences to remove PCR and sequencing errors. CDR3 sequences were aligned to IMGT reference sequences to assign V, D and J gene segments. Each retained sequence needed at least a six-nucleotide match to both a V gene segment and a J gene segment. Rearrangements were called productive when the CDR3 lacked stop codons and stayed in frame with V and J; all others were non-productive. Following IMGT convention, CDR3 was defined as the stretch from the second conserved V-encoded cysteine to the conserved J-encoded phenylalanine. Sequences without an unambiguous match to a single V gene segment were excluded from the earlier analysis of 587 of the donors. In an earlier analysis of a few hundred of the donors, V segments were called functional above 56.7% productive rearrangements and were called segregating when the between-donor standard deviation exceeded 5%. To diagnose cytomegalovirus status from the catalog of TCR beta chain sequences, a statistical classification framework was built. A later analysis assigned V and J genes by comparing TCR nucleotide sequences with IMGT/GENE-DB human TR gene sequences. The TCRdist pipeline was used in a later analysis to assign CDR3 sequences and most-parsimonious VDJ recombination scenarios. In a later analysis, every TCR beta chain was defined by the combination of its CDR3 amino acid sequence and its V-gene family, and reads without a unique V-gene family were dropped. As a way to deal with suspected cross-contamination and a sequencing artifact, a later analysis dropped over 550 nucleotide sequences that were highly shared and had low generation probability. For each public chain, a later analysis derived a clonal expansion index from normalized ranks of inferred template counts within each repertoire. A later analysis computed generation probabilities with a VDJ recombination model fitted to out-of-frame rearrangements, and checked the results against IGoR. A later analysis scored TCR-TCR, TCR-HLA and TCR-CMV co-occurrence with hypergeometric tests, applying a repertoire-size bias correction to TCR pairs. To estimate false discovery rates, a later analysis permuted the HLA or CMV assignments 20 times. In a later analysis, co-occurring TCRs were grouped with DBSCAN, and TCRdist sequence similarity was added when clustering was performed within HLA-allele-positive subsets. Repertoires with fewer than 30,000 or more than 120,000 public chains, plus five repertoires with anomalous nucleotide sharing, were excluded from co-occurrence clustering. TCRdb re-hosts the immuneACCESS table, in-frame sequences only. Its copies lack some clones; in the studies checked, an unresolved V gene accounts for under half of them, and the cause for the rest is not known. V and J calls and clone size come straight from that table; D and trimming were deduced from the DNA. Present in this sample are 90,000 to 100,000 clones, 81% of which were seen just once. The ten largest make up approximately 1.3% of the sample.

This entry comes from a study of cytomegalovirus exposure and HLA in healthy donors (dated by TCRdb to about 2017). Study-level background: According to an earlier analysis of 550 to 750 of the donors, about 179 million T cells yielded 117 million unique TCR beta sequences and 276 Gb of sequence data. HLA typing included class I and class II loci at four-digit resolution. Every discovery cohort repertoire had been produced on one sequencing platform. Donor age, sex, ethnicity and CMV serostatus were compiled together with the repertoire data. The aim of the study was to test whether cataloging public T cell receptors could identify signatures of past pathogen exposure. Roughly 5 DR-DQ haplotypes were handled as single units for association and clustering, since linkage in the cohort was strong. In an earlier analysis of roughly 600 of the donors, high-throughput TCR beta sequencing was used to judge whether each TCR beta V gene segment behaved as functional or pseudogenic. On average, roughly 200,000 unique TCR beta nucleotide sequences were sequenced per donor among 300 to 500 genotyped donors of the cohort, with about 17% of those sequences being non-productive. An early release covering just under 650 HLA-typed donors comprised approximately 290 gigabases of sequencing data and about 90 million unique TCR sequences. Along with the roughly 670-subject first cohort, a separate validation cohort of approximately 110 different subjects was used. Rather than using new phenotypic data, the later analysis identified candidate immune exposures from TCR beta sequences and from how often those sequences occurred across donors. In a later analysis, previously published TCR beta repertoires from some 640 donors were re-analyzed and high-resolution HLA genotyping was added so that TCR occurrence patterns could be studied. The genetic ancestry cluster associated with self-reported Caucasian donors included around 76% of the roughly 410 genotyped donors. Typing coverage differed by locus: A, B, C, DRB1 and DQB1 were typed in roughly 620-630 donors, DQA1 in approximately 520, DPA1 in 600 to 610, and DPB1 in just under 490. To predict cytomegalovirus infection status, the study brought together high-throughput TCR immunosequencing, statistical association of individual TCRs with disease status, and machine learning. The study profiled the T cell repertoires of hundreds of subjects by immunosequencing and related them to cytomegalovirus serostatus. A later genetic analysis used genome-wide SNP genotypes for about 60% of the roughly 670 donors, treating that subset as a discovery cohort. The research as a whole found: Broadly in line with IMGT annotations, most TCR beta V segments showed up in productive rearrangements about 87% or about 30% of the time in an earlier analysis of about 500 of the donors. In this cohort, only TCR beta chains were sequenced, and detectable features were limited by the absence of alpha or paired-chain data. A later analysis found that TCR association rates varied across HLA loci, with DRB1 alleles showing the most associated TCRs and HLA-C alleles the fewest. When HLA alleles, especially DR and DQ, strongly co-occurred, attributing TCR associations to individual alleles was difficult. In a later analysis, about 17,000 TCR beta sequences were associated with specific HLA alleles at a false discovery rate of 0.05. V-gene and J-gene trimming of TCR beta chains was associated with a missense DCLRE1C variant in a later genetic analysis, and the association was replicated in an independent cohort. In a later analysis, HLA-associated TCR beta chains were found to be more clonally expanded and to have lower generation probabilities than equally common non-associated chains. According to a later genetic analysis, donors in an Asian-associated ancestry cluster had fewer N-insertions in productive TCRs than the roughly 670-donor mean. Correlated functional status among segregating V segments might be attributable to linkage disequilibrium, but an unknown experimental factor could not be ruled out. It was suggested by the authors that the approach could potentially be generalized to other disease states and immunological phenotypes. In vitro tests confirmed that a few of the cytomegalovirus-associated TCR beta chains recognize cytomegalovirus antigens. The classifier was reported to diagnose cytomegalovirus status with high specificity and sensitivity in both the original cohort and the validation cohort. A group of highly shared sequence variants was considered likely to be a technical artifact of the sequencing pipeline. Immune exposure information for the cohort was limited to CMV serostatus. A further reported finding was that TCR beta sequences accurately predicted the HLA-A and HLA-B alleles for most subjects in the first cohort. According to a later analysis, most CMV-associated TCR beta chains appeared to be HLA-restricted, and the HLA associations seemed to be driven largely by CMV exposure. According to a later analysis, parvovirus B19, influenza, CMV and Epstein-Barr virus appeared linked to several top co-occurrence clusters. In the study, around 160 TCR beta chains were listed as associated with cytomegalovirus. HLA typing was unavailable for some donors at each locus, so association tests used only the typed subset. The earlier analysis of around 600 of the donors excluded fewer than 20 rarely observed V segments, including chromosome 9 orphons, because counts were too low. Presence/absence analyses assumed roughly uniform sequencing depth across donors, an assumption that may not hold. While some public TCRs were present in many individuals, most TCR sequences turned up only very rarely across donors. Some IMGT-functional V segments, including TRBV6-2 and TRBV6-3, could not be told apart with the 87-base-pair reads, so those segments were excluded.

From a lookup of the germline V gene (reference sequence), CDR1 and CDR2 are SEHNR and FQNEAQ. V loses 1 base of germline sequence and J loses 0 bases, and the interval between the two ends is 6 bases. Measured from the cysteine to the phenylalanine, the CDR3 is 14 residues long. CDR3 DNA only is kept here, 42 bases in frame from base 1. The cohort was made up of approximately 700 healthy bone marrow donors. At the time of sampling, all cohort members were nominally healthy, though unrecorded immune exposures were likely present. The donor was CMV seronegative and was included in the group of a few hundred seronegative cohort members. Every donor gave a peripheral blood sample, and the peripheral blood mononuclear cells from that sample were used for TCR beta sequencing. Genomic DNA extraction from the blood cell samples was performed with the Qiagen DNeasy Blood Extraction Kit.

The receptor was derived from a man in his forties in good health and CMV-seronegative. Recombination connected TRBV7-9 to TRBJ1-1, and perhaps TRBD1 as D gene, on 5 matching bases. Sequences were obtained from PBMCs. In nucleotide form, the sequence is TGTGCCAGCAGCTTAGGACAGTTGAACACTGAAGCTTTCTTT. Translation gives CASSLGQLNTEAFF.